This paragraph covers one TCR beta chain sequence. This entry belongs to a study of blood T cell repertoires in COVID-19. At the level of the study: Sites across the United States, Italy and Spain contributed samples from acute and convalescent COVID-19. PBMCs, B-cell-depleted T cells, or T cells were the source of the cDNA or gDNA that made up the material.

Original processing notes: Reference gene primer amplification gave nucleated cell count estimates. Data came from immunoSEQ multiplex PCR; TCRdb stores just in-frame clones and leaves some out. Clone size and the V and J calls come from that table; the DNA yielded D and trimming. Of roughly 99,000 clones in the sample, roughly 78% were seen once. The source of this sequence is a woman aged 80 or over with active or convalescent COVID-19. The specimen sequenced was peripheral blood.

The CDR3 region has the DNA TGTGCCAGCAGTTTAGCGCGGTACAATGAGCAGTTCTTC. The encoded protein is CASSLARYNEQFF. This sequence joins TRBV12-3 or TRBV12-4 and TRBJ2-1; unclear D gene. The V end lost 0 bases, the J end lost 4 bases, and 4 bases lay between the germline ends. The CDR3 consists of 13 residues.